The 9 T cell receptor beta chains presented below share a single source sample, sequenced in a study of blood T cell repertoires in COVID-19. The table came from immunoSEQ multiplex PCR; TCRdb's copy has only in-frame clones and leaves some out. The sample records over 35,000 clones, 65% to 85% being singletons. Sequencing was done on a sample of peripheral blood. The receptors were sampled from a man between 35 and 55 years old with active or convalescent COVID-19.

Ten or more counts support this clone. The J gene is TRBJ1-2, the V gene TRBV27; maybe TRBD1 (6 bases). This CDR3 spans 14 amino acids. Trimming removed 0 bases at V and 7 bases at J, with 12 bases between. Germline V CDR1 and CDR2: MNHEY, SMNVEV (reference sequence). CDR3 in amino acids: CASSLSGGALGYTF. CDR3 in DNA: TGTGCCAGCAGTTTATCGGGGGGGGCTCTTGGCTACACCTTC.

This clone has just a few counts. The rearrangement joins TRBV3-1 (or the pseudogene TRBV3-2) to TRBJ2-2; 8 nucleotides agree with TRBD2. The CDR3 spans 15 residues. J lost 6 bases, V lost 5 bases, and 8 bases had no gene match. Germline V CDR1 and CDR2: LGHDT, YNNKEL (reference sequence). CDR3 protein: CASSSAAGVAGELFF. CDR3 sequence (DNA): TGTGCCAGCAGCTCCGCAGCGGGAGTCGCCGGGGAGCTGTTTTTT.

J is TRBJ1-2 and V is TRBV6-1, with 8 bases lining up with TRBD1. The CDR3 covers 14 residues. The germline CDR1 and CDR2 sequences are MNHNS and SASEGT. The ends lost 0 bases at V and 12 bases at J; junction bases unmatched: 9. CDR3 region: CASSEAGGDRLNTF. The CDR3 nucleotides are TGTGCCAGCAGTGAAGCTGGGGGGGACAGGCTGAACACCTTC.

The chain is built from TRBV4-2 and TRBJ2-1, with 9 bases aligning to TRBD2. The CDR3 sequence is 15 residues long. Trimming cost V 3 bases and J 7 bases; bases outside gene matches: 7. Germline CDR1 and CDR2: LGHNA and YNFKEQ. The CDR3 sequence is CASSQVAGVGNEQFF. The DNA of the CDR3 is TGTGCCAGCAGCCAGGTAGCGGGGGTGGGGAATGAGCAGTTCTTC.

The chain links TRBV2 to TRBJ2-2; 15 bases are a match to TRBD2. V shed 6 bases and J 6 bases; nucleotides not matched to a gene: 8. CDR3 length equals 17 residues. The germline V gene encodes CDR1 SNHLY and CDR2 FYNNEI. In DNA form, the CDR3 reads TGTGCCAGCAGCGGACTAGCGGGAGGGCCTTGGGCCGGGGAGCTGTTTTTT. It translates to CASSGLAGGPWAGELFF.

The gene calls are TRBV11-3 and TRBJ1-2, with D uncertain. The CDR3 length is 14 residues. Germline V gene data show CDR1 as SGHNT and CDR2 as YENEEA. V shed 4 bases and J shed 4 bases, with 13 bases lying between them. The CDR3 coding sequence is TGTGCCAGCAGCTATCGGGAGGCGGCCTATGGCTACACCTTC. It yields the protein CASSYREAAYGYTF.

This chain joins TRBV13 and TRBJ2-2; D gene uncertain. V was trimmed by 5 bases and J by 4 bases, leaving 8 bases between them. Per the germline V gene, CDR1 is PRHDT and CDR2 is FYEKMQ (reference sequence). The CDR3 is made up of 13 amino acids. CDR3 amino acids: CASSPVATGELFF. In DNA form, the CDR3 reads TGTGCCAGCAGCCCTGTAGCCACCGGGGAGCTGTTTTTT.

J is TRBJ1-1 and V is TRBV28; no firm D call. Germline assignment: CDR1 MDHEN and CDR2 SYDVKM. The CDR3 is 13 amino acids. Trimming cost V 5 bases and J 2 bases, with 9 bases left between them. The CDR3 DNA is TGTGCCAGCAGTCTCCGCTACAACACTGAAGCTTTCTTT. Translated, it gives CASSLRYNTEAFF.

This clone was recorded once. The CDR3 nucleotides read TGTGCCAGTAGTATGAACAGGGAAAATGAGCAGTTCTTC. Translated: CASSMNRENEQFF. The chain is built from TRBV19 and TRBJ2-1, with D possibly being TRBD1 (6 bases). CDR3 size: 13 residues. Germline CDR1 and CDR2: LNHDA and SQIVND (reference sequence). The ends were cut back, 3 bases at V and 7 bases at J, with 10 bases in the middle.